This T cell receptor beta chain was observed in a study of tumor and adjacent non-tumor tissue in lung cancer. Overall study findings and caveats: Tumor tissue had significantly higher TCR diversity than normal lung. Tumor repertoires had a smaller top 100 clone share than normal lung.

No cell sorting was done before RNA was extracted from the tissue. Germline V lookup: CDR1 SQVTM, CDR2 ANQGSEA. This CDR3 has 15 amino acids. As for this clonotype: What it binds is not known. One end of the junction fails to match germline, which may point to a read error.

TCRbeta libraries were built with three rounds of nested PCR, modified from ARM-PCR. TCRdb re-analysed the multiplex PCR reads in MiXCR, keeping a single row per CDR3 protein. The sample carries about 78,000 distinct CDR3 sequences, 65% to 90% recorded once. Sequenced input: lung tumor tissue. The receptor comes from a woman between 45 and 65 years old with non-small cell lung cancer. The chain uses TRBV29-1 and TRBJ2-1, with D possibly being TRBD2 (6 bases). Written as DNA, the CDR3 is TGCAGCGTTGAAGCTTTCCTAGCGAGAGTGGATGAGCAGTTATTC. Protein sequence: CSVEAFLARVDEQLF.